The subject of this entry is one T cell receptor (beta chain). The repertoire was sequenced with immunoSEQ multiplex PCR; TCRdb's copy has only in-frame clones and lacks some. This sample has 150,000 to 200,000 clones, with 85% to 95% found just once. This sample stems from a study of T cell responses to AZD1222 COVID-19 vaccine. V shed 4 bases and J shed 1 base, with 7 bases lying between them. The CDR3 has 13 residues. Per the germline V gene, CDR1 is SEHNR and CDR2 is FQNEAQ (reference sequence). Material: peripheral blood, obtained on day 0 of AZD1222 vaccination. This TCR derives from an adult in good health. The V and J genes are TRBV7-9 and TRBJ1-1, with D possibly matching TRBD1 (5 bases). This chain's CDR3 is CASSSQGNTEAFF. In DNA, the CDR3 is TGTGCCAGCAGCTCCCAGGGGAACACTGAAGCTTTCTTT.